A single count supports the clone carrying this T cell receptor beta chain. Antigen: not known. Trimming cost V 2 bases and J 4 bases; bases outside gene matches: 5. From germline, CDR1 is MGHDK and CDR2 SYGVNS. The CDR3 has 16 residues. Vbeta (60) and Jbeta (13) primers were used in the PCR. Produced via immunoSEQ multiplex PCR; TCRdb's table is partial and in-frame only. The table has fewer than 95,000 clones, roughly four fifths seen once. The sample belongs to a study of cytomegalovirus exposure and HLA in healthy donors. Whole-study results and caveats: Researchers counted over 150 TCR beta chains as cytomegalovirus-associated. Evidence from a later analysis indicated that most CMV-associated TCR beta chains looked HLA-restricted. Some segments of the V type, notably TRBV6-2 and TRBV6-3, were excluded as indistinguishable.

The chain employs TRBV25-1 and TRBJ2-1; 10 bases are a match to TRBD2. Sequencing input: PBMCs. This receptor was identified in a man between 25 and 39 years old in good health and CMV-seronegative. The CDR3 nucleotides read TGTGCCAGCAGTGAAACTAGCGGGGCGTATTACAATGAGCAGTTCTTC. It yields the protein CASSETSGAYYNEQFF.